This T cell receptor beta chain came from a study of blood T cell repertoires in COVID-19. At the level of the study: Sites across the United States, Italy and Spain contributed samples from acute and convalescent COVID-19. Sources were T cells, B-cell-depleted T cells, or PBMCs; the material itself was cDNA or gDNA.

Germline loops: CDR1 KGHSH, CDR2 LQKENI. V was clipped by 6 bases and J by 4 bases, with 9 bases between them. The CDR3 sequence is 12 residues long. Followed longitudinally, the Seattle patients had been enrolled during active infection. In the original workflow: Reference gene primer amplification in the assay estimated nucleated cell counts. The data were produced by immunoSEQ multiplex PCR, yet TCRdb's version contains in-frame clones alone and is incomplete. The DNA was the basis for D and trimming; V, J and clone size are from that table. The top ten hold 4% to 5% of the sample, which has some 120,000 clones, about 92% seen once.

This TCR came from a man aged 60 to 69 with COVID-19, enrolled during active disease. The gene calls are TRBV18 and TRBJ1-1; D gene ambiguous. The sequenced sample was peripheral blood. CDR3 nucleotide sequence: TGTGCCAGCTCCCCCATCGGCACTGAAGCTTTCTTT. Translation gives CASSPIGTEAFF.